This T cell receptor (beta chain) was documented in a study of blood T cell repertoires in COVID-19. At the level of the study: Some COVID-19 samples were acute and others convalescent; all came from the United States, Italy and Spain. PBMCs, B-cell-depleted T cells, or T cells provided the cDNA or gDNA that made up the material.

Using immunoSEQ multiplex PCR, the repertoire was profiled, and TCRdb retains in-frame clones only, with some absent. The sample has more than 130,000 clones, about 80% seen once; the top ten hold over 5%. The CDR3 extends over 15 amino acids. Per germline, CDR1 SEHNR and CDR2 FQNEAQ (reference sequence). Deletions cut 3 bases from V and 5 bases from J, with 13 bases between. Specimen: peripheral blood. The receptor comes from a human donor in a cohort sampled during active COVID-19. The chain recombines TRBV7-9 with TRBJ2-2; maybe TRBD1 (9 bases). In DNA, the CDR3 is TGTGCCAGCAGCTTTAGCGGGACAGGGACCGGGGAGCTGTTTTTT. Translating gives CASSFSGTGTGELFF.